The clone carrying this T cell receptor beta chain was counted between two and nine times. Antigen unknown. The sample comes from a study of tumor-infiltrating lymphocytes in localized non-small cell lung cancer. Study at large: Some samples were collected after neoadjuvant chemotherapy; smokers, never-smokers and several histologies were included.

Study-wide results and limits: Immunotypes IM1 and IM2 had similar TCR-derived T-cell fractions.

There are 16 residues in the CDR3. V dropped 8 bases and J dropped 7; count of bases not matched to a gene: 16. Germline CDR1 is LNHDA and CDR2 is SQIVND (reference sequence). Libraries were prepared by immunoSEQ multiplex PCR; TCRdb keeps only in-frame clonotypes and omits some of them. The sample has some 30,000 clones; approximately 85% are singletons. The V call is TRBV19, the J call TRBJ2-2; TRBD1 aligns across 7 bases. The sample was lung tumor tissue. This TCR was recovered from a human donor with non-small cell lung cancer. CDR3 protein: CASRTGDSAKVGELFF. CDR3 bases: TGTGCCAGTCGGACAGGAGATAGCGCCAAGGTCGGGGAGCTGTTTTTT.